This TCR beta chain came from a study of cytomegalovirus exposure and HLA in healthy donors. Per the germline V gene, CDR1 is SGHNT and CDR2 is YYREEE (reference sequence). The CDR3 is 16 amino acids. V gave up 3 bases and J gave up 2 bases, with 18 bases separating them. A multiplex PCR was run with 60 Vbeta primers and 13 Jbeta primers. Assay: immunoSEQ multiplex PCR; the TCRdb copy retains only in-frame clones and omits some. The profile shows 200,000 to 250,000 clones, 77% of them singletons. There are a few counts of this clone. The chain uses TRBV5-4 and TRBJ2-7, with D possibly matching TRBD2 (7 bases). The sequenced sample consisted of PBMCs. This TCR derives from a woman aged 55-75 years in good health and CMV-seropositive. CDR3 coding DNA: TGTGCCAGCAGCTGGGGGGGCCGGGGGAGACCCTACGAGCAGTACTTC. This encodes CASSWGGRGRPYEQYF.